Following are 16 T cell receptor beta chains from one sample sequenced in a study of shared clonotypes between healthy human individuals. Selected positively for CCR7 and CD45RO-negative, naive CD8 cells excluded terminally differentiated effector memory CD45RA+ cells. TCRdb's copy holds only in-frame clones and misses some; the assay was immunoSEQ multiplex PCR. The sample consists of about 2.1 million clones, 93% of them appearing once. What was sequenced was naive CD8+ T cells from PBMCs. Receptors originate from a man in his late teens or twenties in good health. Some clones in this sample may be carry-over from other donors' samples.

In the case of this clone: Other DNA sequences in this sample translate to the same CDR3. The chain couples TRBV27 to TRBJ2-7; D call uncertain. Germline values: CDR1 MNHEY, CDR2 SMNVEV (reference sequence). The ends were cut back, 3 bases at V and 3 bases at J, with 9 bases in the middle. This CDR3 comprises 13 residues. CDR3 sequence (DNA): TGTGCCAGCAGTTTTGGAACAGTCTACGAGCAGTACTTC. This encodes CASSFGTVYEQYF.

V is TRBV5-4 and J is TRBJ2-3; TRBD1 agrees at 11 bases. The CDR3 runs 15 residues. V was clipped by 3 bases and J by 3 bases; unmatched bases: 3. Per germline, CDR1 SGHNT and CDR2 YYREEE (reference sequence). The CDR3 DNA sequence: TGTGCCAGCAGCTCCGGGACAGGGGGTACAGATACGCAGTATTTT. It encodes CASSSGTGGTDTQYF.

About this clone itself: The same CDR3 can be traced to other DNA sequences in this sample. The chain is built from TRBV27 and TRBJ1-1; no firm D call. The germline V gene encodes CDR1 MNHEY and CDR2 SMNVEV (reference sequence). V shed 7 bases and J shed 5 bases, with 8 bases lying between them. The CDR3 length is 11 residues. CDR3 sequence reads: CASTSGTEAFF. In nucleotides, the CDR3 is TGTGCCAGCACCAGCGGGACTGAAGCTTTCTTT.

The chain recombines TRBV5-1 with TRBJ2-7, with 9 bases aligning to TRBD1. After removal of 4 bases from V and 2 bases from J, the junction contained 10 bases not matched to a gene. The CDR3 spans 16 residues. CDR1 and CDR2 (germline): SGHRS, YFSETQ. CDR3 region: CASSLNRDRVTYEQYF. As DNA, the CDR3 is TGCGCCAGCAGCCTGAACCGGGACAGGGTTACCTACGAGCAGTACTTC.

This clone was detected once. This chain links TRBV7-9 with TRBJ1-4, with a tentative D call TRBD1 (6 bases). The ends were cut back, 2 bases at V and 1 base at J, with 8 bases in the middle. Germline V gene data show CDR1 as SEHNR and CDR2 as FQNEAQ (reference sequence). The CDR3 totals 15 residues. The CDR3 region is CASSLRQETNEKLFF. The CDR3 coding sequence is TGTGCCAGCAGCTTAAGACAGGAAACTAATGAAAAACTGTTTTTT.

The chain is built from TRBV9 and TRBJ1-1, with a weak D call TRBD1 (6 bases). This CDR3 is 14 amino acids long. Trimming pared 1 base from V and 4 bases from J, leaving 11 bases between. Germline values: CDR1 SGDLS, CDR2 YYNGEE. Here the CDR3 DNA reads TGTGCCAGCAGCGTAATGGAGGGGGGCACTGAAGCTTTCTTT. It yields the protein CASSVMEGGTEAFF. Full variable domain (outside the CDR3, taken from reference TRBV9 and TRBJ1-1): DSGVTQTPKHLITATGQRVTLRCSPRSGDLSVYWYQQSLDQGLQFLIQYYNGEERAKGNILERFSAQQFPDLHSELNLSSLELGDSALYFCASSVMEGGTEAFFGQGTRLTVV.

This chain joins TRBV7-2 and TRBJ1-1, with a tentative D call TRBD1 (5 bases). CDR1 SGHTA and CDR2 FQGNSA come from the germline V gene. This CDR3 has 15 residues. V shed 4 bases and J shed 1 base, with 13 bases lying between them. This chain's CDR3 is CASSYPAGGNTEAFF. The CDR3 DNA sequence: TGTGCCAGCAGCTACCCGGCCGGGGGGAACACTGAAGCTTTCTTT.

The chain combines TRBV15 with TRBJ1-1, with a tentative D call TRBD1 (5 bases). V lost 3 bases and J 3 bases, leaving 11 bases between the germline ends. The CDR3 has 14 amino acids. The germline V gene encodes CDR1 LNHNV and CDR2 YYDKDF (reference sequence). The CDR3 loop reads CATSREGLYTEAFF. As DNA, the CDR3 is TGTGCCACCAGCAGGGAGGGGCTGTACACTGAAGCTTTCTTT.

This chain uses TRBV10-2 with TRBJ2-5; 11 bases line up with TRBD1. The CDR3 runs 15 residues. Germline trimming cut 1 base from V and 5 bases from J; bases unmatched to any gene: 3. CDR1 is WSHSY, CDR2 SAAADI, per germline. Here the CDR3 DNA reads TGCGCCAGCAGTGAGTGGGACAGGGGGATGGAGACCCAGTACTTC. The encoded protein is CASSEWDRGMETQYF.

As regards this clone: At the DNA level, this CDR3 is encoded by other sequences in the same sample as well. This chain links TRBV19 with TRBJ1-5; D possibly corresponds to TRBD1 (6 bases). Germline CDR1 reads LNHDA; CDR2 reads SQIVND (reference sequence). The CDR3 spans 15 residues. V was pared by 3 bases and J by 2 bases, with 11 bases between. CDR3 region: CASSIGAGGNQPQHF. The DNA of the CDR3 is TGTGCCAGTAGTATTGGGGCAGGGGGCAATCAGCCCCAGCATTTT.

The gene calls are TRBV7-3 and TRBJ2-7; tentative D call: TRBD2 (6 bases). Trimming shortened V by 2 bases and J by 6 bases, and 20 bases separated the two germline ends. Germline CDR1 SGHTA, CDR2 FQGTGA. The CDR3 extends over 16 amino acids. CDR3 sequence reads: CASSLAGPGARSEQYF. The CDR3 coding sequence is TGTGCCAGCAGCTTAGCCGGACCGGGAGCGAGAAGCGAGCAGTACTTC.

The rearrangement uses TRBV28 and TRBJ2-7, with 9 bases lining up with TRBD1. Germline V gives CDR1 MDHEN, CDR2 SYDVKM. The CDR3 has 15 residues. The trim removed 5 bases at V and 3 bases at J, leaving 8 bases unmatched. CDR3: CASSLYRGLFYEQYF. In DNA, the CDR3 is TGTGCCAGCAGTCTTTACAGGGGGCTTTTCTACGAGCAGTACTTC.

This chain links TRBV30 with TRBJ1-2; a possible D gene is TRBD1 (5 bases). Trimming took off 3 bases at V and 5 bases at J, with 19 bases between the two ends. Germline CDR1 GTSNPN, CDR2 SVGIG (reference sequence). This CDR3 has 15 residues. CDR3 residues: CAWRGEEGAGYGYTF. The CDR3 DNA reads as TGTGCCTGGAGGGGGGAGGAGGGCGCAGGGTATGGCTACACCTTC.

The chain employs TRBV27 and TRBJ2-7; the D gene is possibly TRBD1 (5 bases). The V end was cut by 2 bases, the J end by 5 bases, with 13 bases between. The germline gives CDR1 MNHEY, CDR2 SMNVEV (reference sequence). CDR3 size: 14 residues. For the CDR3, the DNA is TGTGCCAGCAGTTTACGGCAGGGTGACGACGAGCAGTACTTC. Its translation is CASSLRQGDDEQYF.

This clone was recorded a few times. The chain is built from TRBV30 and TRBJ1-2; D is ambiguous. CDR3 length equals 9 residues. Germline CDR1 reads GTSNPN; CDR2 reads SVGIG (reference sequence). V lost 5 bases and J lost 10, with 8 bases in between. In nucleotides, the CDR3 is TGTGCCTGGGTCGCAACCTACACCTTC. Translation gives CAWVATYTF.

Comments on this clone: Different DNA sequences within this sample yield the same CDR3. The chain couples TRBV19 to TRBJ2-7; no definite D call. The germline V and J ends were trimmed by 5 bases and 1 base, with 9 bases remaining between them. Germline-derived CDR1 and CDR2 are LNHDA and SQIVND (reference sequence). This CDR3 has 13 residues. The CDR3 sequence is CASSPDSSYEQYF. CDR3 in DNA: TGTGCCAGTAGTCCGGATTCTTCCTACGAGCAGTACTTC.